Listed here are 4 T cell receptor beta chains from one sample, sequenced in a study of cytomegalovirus exposure and HLA in healthy donors. Both 60 Vbeta primers and 13 Jbeta primers went into the PCR. Profiling relied on immunoSEQ multiplex PCR, and the TCRdb table lists in-frame clones only, not all of them. The top ten hold about 4.9% of the sample, which has about 97,000 clones, approximately 85% seen once. Sequenced: PBMCs. The origin of the receptors is a man aged 40-49 years in good health and CMV-seropositive.

The chain links TRBV30 to TRBJ2-1, with a tentative D call TRBD1 (6 bases). Trimming took 7 bases from V and 10 from J, leaving 14 bases between them. CDR3 length: 11 residues. CDR1 is GTSNPN and CDR2 is SVGIG in the germline V gene (reference sequence). The CDR3 loop is CASTTGWEQFF. The CDR3 nucleotides read TGTGCCTCAACAACAGGGTGGGAGCAGTTCTTC.

The chain couples TRBV2 to TRBJ2-5, with TRBD2 matching over 16 bases. CDR3 size: 14 residues. Looked up from germline, CDR1 is SNHLY and CDR2 is FYNNEI. The junction had 4 bases not matched to a gene; V was cut back by 6 bases and J by 9 bases. The CDR3 loop is CASRGTSGRGAQYF. In DNA, the CDR3 is TGTGCCAGCAGGGGGACTAGCGGGAGGGGGGCCCAGTACTTC.

The gene calls are TRBV11-3 and TRBJ2-1; 12 nucleotides match TRBD1. Germline values: CDR1 SGHNT, CDR2 YENEEA. The CDR3 contains 15 residues. Losses at the gene ends were 4 bases for V and 6 bases for J; bases not matched to a gene: 4. The CDR3: CASSSWDRGRNEQFF. The CDR3 DNA reads TGTGCCAGCAGCTCCTGGGACAGGGGGCGCAATGAGCAGTTCTTC.

V usage is TRBV11-2 and J usage is TRBJ2-2; unclear D gene. The V end was cut by 5 bases, the J end by 6 bases, with 10 bases between. CDR3 length equals 13 residues. The V gene's germline CDR1 is SGHAT and CDR2 FQNNGV. The CDR3 loop is CASSLGFAGELFF. DNA for the CDR3: TGTGCCAGCAGCCTCGGGTTTGCCGGGGAGCTGTTTTTT.